This is a list of T cell receptor beta chains from one sample in a study of T cells in Graves' hyperthyroidism and ophthalmopathy. TCRdb recomputed calls from the multiplex PCR reads with MiXCR, one row per CDR3 protein. The table has about 200,000 distinct CDR3 sequences, around 16% seen once. Sequencing used blood. The source of these receptors is a woman in her forties or fifties with Graves' hyperthyroidism. CDR3s include the opening cysteine and the closing phenylalanine or tryptophan. The D gene is left open where the match is weak. Size is stated for part of the rows, as once, few or many counts, or as a class when the clone is expanded.

d_call,clone_size,v_call,j_call,cdr3_aa,cdr3_nt
.,few,TRBV27,TRBJ2-1,CASSFTVPYNEQFF,TGTGCCAGCAGTTTTACGGTTCCGTACAATGAGCAGTTCTTC
.,.,TRBV28,TRBJ2-7,CASSFIVGEQYF,TGTGCCAGCAGTTTTATTGTCGGCGAGCAGTACTTC
TRBD1,once,TRBV11-2,TRBJ2-5,CASSLDIGGGQETQYF,TGTGCCAGCAGCTTAGACATAGGGGGCGGACAAGAGACCCAGTACTTC
.,many,TRBV12-3/TRBV12-4,TRBJ2-7,CASSFDLWSSYEQYF,TGTGCCAGCAGTTTTGATCTCTGGAGCTCCTACGAGCAGTACTTC
.,many,TRBV30,TRBJ2-1,CACVGNGDNRQFF,TGTGCCTGCGTAGGTAACGGGGATAATAGGCAGTTCTTC
TRBD1,few,TRBV24-1,TRBJ2-1,CATSDLHDGTGIGEQFF,TGTGCCACCAGTGATTTGCATGATGGGACAGGGATAGGTGAGCAGTTCTTC
.,.,TRBV29-1,TRBJ2-1,CSGGANHNEQFF,TGCAGCGGAGGGGCCAACCACAATGAGCAGTTCTTC
.,.,TRBV10-3,TRBJ2-1,CAISELIVGEQFF,TGTGCCATCAGTGAGCTAATAGTGGGTGAGCAGTTCTTC
.,many,TRBV20-1,TRBJ2-1,CSARGGESAYNEQFF,TGCAGTGCTAGAGGTGGGGAGTCGGCCTACAATGAGCAGTTCTTC
.,.,TRBV12-3/TRBV12-4,TRBJ2-3,CASSLDSRTDTQYF,TGTGCCAGCAGTTTGGACTCTCGCACAGATACGCAGTATTTT
.,few,TRBV11-3,TRBJ1-3,CASNIQGSGNTIYF,TGTGCCAGCAACATACAGGGATCTGGAAACACCATATATTTT
.,many,TRBV24-1,TRBJ2-7,CATSDEKVFGEQYF,TGTGCCACCAGTGATGAGAAAGTGTTTGGCGAGCAGTACTTC
.,many,TRBV11-2,TRBJ2-7,CASSFSEWAYEQYF,TGTGCCAGCAGCTTCTCGGAATGGGCCTACGAGCAGTACTTC
TRBD1,many,TRBV18,TRBJ2-1,CASSPGTGRGNEQFF,TGTGCCAGCTCGCCGGGGACAGGGAGAGGCAATGAGCAGTTCTTC
.,many,TRBV27,TRBJ1-2,CASSRAGANYGYTF,TGTGCCAGCAGTCGGGCAGGAGCTAACTATGGCTACACCTTC
.,.,TRBV28,TRBJ2-7,CASSLFPGSSYEQYF,TGTGCCAGCAGTCTGTTCCCCGGAAGCTCCTACGAGCAGTACTTC
TRBD2,many,TRBV20-1,TRBJ2-3,CSARVVAGGPDTQYF,TGCAGTGCACGGGTGGTAGCGGGAGGGCCGGATACGCAGTATTTT
.,many,TRBV6-1,TRBJ2-1,CASSAKNTGYNEQFF,TGTGCCAGCAGTGCCAAAAATACGGGGTACAATGAGCAGTTCTTC
.,.,TRBV6-1,TRBJ2-6,CASSPSLSGANVLTF,TGTGCCAGCAGTCCCTCTCTCTCTGGGGCCAACGTCCTGACTTTC
TRBD1,many,TRBV2,TRBJ1-2,CASTTQQGASGYTF,TGTGCCAGCACTACTCAACAGGGGGCGAGCGGCTACACCTTC
.,few,TRBV2,TRBJ1-2,CASSELAGYGYTF,TGTGCCAGCAGTGAACTTGCGGGCTATGGCTACACCTTC
.,.,TRBV10-3,TRBJ2-7,CAIGNRASEQYF,TGTGCCATCGGGAACAGGGCGTCCGAGCAGTACTTC
TRBD1,many,TRBV28,TRBJ2-2,CASSLGTAYTGELFF,TGTGCCAGCAGTTTAGGGACAGCATACACCGGGGAGCTGTTTTTT
.,many,TRBV28,TRBJ1-2,CASRLDSYGYTF,TGTGCCAGCAGGCTCGACAGCTATGGCTACACCTTC
.,.,TRBV25-1,TRBJ1-3,CASSDDGRSGNTIYF,TGTGCCAGCAGTGATGACGGGAGGTCTGGAAACACCATATATTTT
TRBD2,once,TRBV5-1,TRBJ2-1,CASMSLAGVNEQFF,TGCGCCAGCATGTCACTAGCGGGAGTGAATGAGCAGTTCTTC
TRBD1,many,TRBV20-1,TRBJ1-5,CSARVTGGYSNQPQHF,TGCAGTGCTAGAGTCACAGGGGGTTATAGCAATCAGCCCCAGCATTTT
.,.,TRBV4-2,TRBJ1-2,CASSQLRQGRDGYTF,TGTGCCAGCAGCCAACTCCGGCAGGGGAGAGATGGCTACACCTTC
.,few,TRBV7-9,TRBJ1-1,CASSLAPMGGNTEAFF,TGTGCCAGCAGCTTAGCCCCCATGGGCGGGAACACTGAAGCTTTCTTT
TRBD2,many,TRBV7-2,TRBJ2-1,CASSRRVVTSGNNEQFF,TGTGCCAGCAGCCGGAGAGTGGTGACTAGCGGGAACAATGAGCAGTTCTTC
.,many,TRBV13,TRBJ2-7,CASSTTPRSYEQYF,TGTGCCAGCAGCACAACCCCTAGATCCTACGAGCAGTACTTC
.,few,TRBV24-1,TRBJ1-5,CATSGRDSNQPQHF,TGTGCCACCAGTGGGCGGGATAGCAATCAGCCCCAGCATTTT
TRBD2,many,TRBV24-1,TRBJ2-1,CASGTSEDNEQFF,TGTGCCAGCGGGACTAGCGAGGACAATGAGCAGTTCTTC
TRBD1,once,TRBV2,TRBJ1-1,CASSDRRGGPNTEAFF,TGTGCCAGCAGCGATCGCCGAGGGGGCCCAAACACTGAAGCTTTCTTT
.,many,TRBV2,TRBJ2-5,CASSRSQETQYF,TGTGCCAGCAGCCGCAGTCAAGAGACCCAGTACTTC
.,many,TRBV5-8,TRBJ1-1,CASSSRQEGEAFF,TGTGCCAGCAGCTCCCGACAGGAAGGTGAAGCTTTCTTT
.,.,TRBV10-1,TRBJ1-6,CASSDGNVGPLHF,TGCGCCAGCAGTGACGGGAACGTGGGGCCCCTCCACTTT
TRBD2,many,TRBV6-6,TRBJ2-7,CASSYEAPGRYEQYF,TGTGCCAGCAGTTACGAGGCGCCCGGGAGGTACGAGCAGTACTTC
.,many,TRBV6-1,TRBJ2-7,CASSSPGGGYEQYF,TGTGCCAGCAGTTCTCCGGGGGGCGGATACGAGCAGTACTTC
TRBD1,.,TRBV3-1,TRBJ1-1,CASSRGGTGLGTEAFF,TGTGCCAGCAGCCGAGGCGGGACAGGGTTGGGGACTGAAGCTTTCTTT
.,.,TRBV28,TRBJ2-5,CASLGRGQETQYF,TGTGCCAGCCTGGGACGGGGCCAAGAGACCCAGTACTTC
TRBD1,many,TRBV6-1,TRBJ2-1,CASSASGTGINEQFF,TGTGCCAGCAGTGCGTCCGGGACAGGGATCAATGAGCAGTTCTTC
TRBD2,many,TRBV28,TRBJ2-3,CASKTSGNPFTDTQYF,TGTGCCAGCAAGACTAGCGGGAATCCCTTCACAGATACGCAGTATTTT
.,.,TRBV7-6,TRBJ2-3,CASSPPIGQPGGNTQYF,TGTGCCAGCAGCCCCCCGATCGGACAGCCTGGGGGAAATACGCAGTATTTT
.,many,TRBV18,TRBJ1-4,CASSPSGLHEKLFF,TGTGCCAGCTCACCATCCGGACTCCATGAAAAACTGTTTTTT
.,.,TRBV12-5,TRBJ2-2,CASAPMDTGELFF,TGTGCTAGTGCCCCAATGGACACCGGGGAGCTGTTTTTT
.,.,TRBV5-1,TRBJ1-1,CASSLTSEDAFF,TGCGCCAGCAGCTTAACTTCGGAGGACGCTTTCTTT
.,many,TRBV15,TRBJ1-1,CATGKQTKSLEAFF,TGTGCCACCGGGAAGCAGACGAAGTCCCTTGAAGCTTTCTTT